These 11 T cell receptor beta chains were all obtained from the same sample, sequenced in a study of T cell responses to AZD1222 COVID-19 vaccine. TCRdb keeps only in-frame clones here, not all; method: immunoSEQ multiplex PCR. Seen here are 150,000 to 200,000 clones, about 95% observed once, and the top ten hold about 0.64%. The sequenced sample was peripheral blood, obtained on day 0 of AZD1222 vaccination. The receptors were sampled from an adult in good health.

The rearrangement links TRBV11-2 to TRBJ1-2; D remains unclear. The germline V and J ends were trimmed by 1 base and 1 base, with 10 bases remaining between them. Germline V CDR1 and CDR2: SGHAT, FQNNGV. The CDR3 runs 15 residues. CDR3 coding DNA: TGTGCCAGCAGCTTAGTTAAATCACGTAACTATGGCTACACCTTC. This encodes CASSLVKSRNYGYTF.

The rearrangement joins TRBV5-8 to TRBJ1-1; D is uncertain. The V end lost 0 bases, the J end lost 4 bases, and 13 bases lay between the germline ends. The CDR3 is 15 amino acids. CDR1 is SGHTS and CDR2 is YDEGEE in the germline V gene. The CDR3 sequence is CASSLEIRGGTEAFF. The CDR3 DNA is TGTGCCAGCAGCTTGGAGATTCGGGGTGGCACTGAAGCTTTCTTT.

This chain uses TRBV2 with TRBJ1-2; 7 bases match TRBD1. Germline values: CDR1 SNHLY, CDR2 FYNNEI. After removal of 6 bases from V and 5 bases from J, the junction contained 6 bases not matched to a gene. CDR3 length equals 13 residues. CDR3 amino acids: CASRSQGEYGYTF. The CDR3, as DNA: TGTGCCAGCAGGTCGCAGGGGGAGTATGGCTACACCTTC.

Here the CDR3 reads CASSLGGTSGQETQYF. CDR3 nucleotide sequence: TGCGCCAGCAGCTTGGGGGGGACTAGCGGTCAAGAGACCCAGTACTTC. V and J are TRBV5-1 and TRBJ2-5, with 11 nucleotides matching TRBD2. This CDR3 contains 16 residues. From germline, CDR1 is SGHRS and CDR2 YFSETQ. V lost 0 bases and J lost 2; bases outside the gene matches: 3.

This chain links TRBV12-3 or TRBV12-4 with TRBJ1-2; a possible D gene is TRBD1 (5 bases). This CDR3 is 13 amino acids long. Between the trimmed V and J ends, which lost 10 bases and 3 bases, there was a span of 15 bases. The CDR3 DNA follows: TGTGCCACCCGCCAGTGGGGGGACTATGGCTACACCTTC. Translated: CATRQWGDYGYTF.

The rearrangement links TRBV19 to TRBJ1-1, with a tentative D call TRBD1 (5 bases). This CDR3 contains 13 residues. V shed 5 bases and J shed 5 bases, with 12 bases lying between them. Germline V gives CDR1 LNHDA, CDR2 SQIVND (reference sequence). CDR3 sequence: CASSPAGGTEAFF. For the CDR3, the DNA is TGTGCCAGTAGTCCCGCCGGGGGGACTGAAGCTTTCTTT. The entire variable domain, with the rest obtained from reference TRBV19 and TRBJ1-1, is as follows: DGGITQSPKYLFRKEGQNVTLSCEQNLNHDAMYWYRQDPGQGLRLIYYSQIVNDFQKGDIAEGYSVSREKKESFPLTVTSAQKNPTAFYLCASSPAGGTEAFFGQGTRLTVV.

Points on this clone: Other nucleotide sequences in the sample specify the same CDR3. J is TRBJ2-5 and V is TRBV5-1, with 8 bases matching TRBD1. The V and J ends lost 4 bases and 4 bases, in that order; junction bases with no gene match: 3. The CDR3 has 13 amino acids. Germline CDR1 reads SGHRS; CDR2 reads YFSETQ. CDR3 sequence: CASSPDRGETQYF. CDR3 nucleotide sequence: TGCGCCAGCAGCCCCGACAGGGGAGAGACCCAGTACTTC.

This clone was seen only once. V gene TRBV19 combines with J gene TRBJ1-5; a possible D gene is TRBD1 (6 bases). The CDR3 has 17 amino acids. Trimming removed 4 bases from V and 2 bases from J, with 18 bases in between. Germline lookup yields CDR1 LNHDA and CDR2 SQIVND (reference sequence). CDR3 coding DNA: TGTGCCAGTAGTAAGCACAGGGCGGTAGGAGGCAATCAGCCCCAGCATTTT. Amino acid sequence: CASSKHRAVGGNQPQHF.

This sequence joins TRBV6-4 and TRBJ2-2, with D unclear. The CDR3 length is 14 residues. Trimming took off 4 bases at V and 0 bases at J, with 6 bases between the two ends. CDR1 and CDR2 (germline): MRHNA, SNTAGT. The CDR3 sequence: CASSVEANTGELFF. CDR3 DNA: TGTGCCAGCAGTGTAGAGGCGAACACCGGGGAGCTGTTTTTT.

J is TRBJ2-7 and V is TRBV6-5, with TRBD1 matching 9 bases. Germline V gene sequence: CDR1 MNHEY, CDR2 SVGAGI. The CDR3 sequence is 16 residues long. V lost 0 bases and J lost 5; bases outside the gene matches: 8. The CDR3 DNA is TGTGCCAGCAGTTACTCCCAACAGGGGGCCATCCACGAGCAGTACTTC. It yields the protein CASSYSQQGAIHEQYF.

This chain joins TRBV15 and TRBJ1-3, with unresolved D. CDR3 length: 12 residues. V lost 0 bases and J lost 9, with 6 bases in between. Germline V gene sequence: CDR1 LNHNV, CDR2 YYDKDF (reference sequence). In nucleotides, the CDR3 is TGTGCCACCAGCAGAGATCGGGGCACCATATATTTT. Translating it yields CATSRDRGTIYF.